A selection of T cell receptor beta chains follows, all from one sample in a study of cytomegalovirus exposure and HLA in healthy donors. Assay used: immunoSEQ multiplex PCR; TCRdb lists only in-frame clones, some missing. The sample lists fewer than 150,000 clones; almost 85% were seen once. The sequencing input was PBMCs. The receptors shown here come from a man aged 25 to 40 in good health and CMV-seropositive. CDR3s include the opening cysteine and the closing phenylalanine or tryptophan. A D gene is named only where the DNA matches it firmly. Only some rows state a clone size, as once, few, many or a class for expanded clones.

J gene: TRBJ2-3; clone size: NA; V gene: TRBV27; D gene: TRBD2; CDR3 DNA: TGTGCCACCTCCTTAAACGGGGGGACTATGGATACGCAGTATTTT; CDR3 protein: CATSLNGGTMDTQYF
J gene: TRBJ2-7; clone size: NA; V gene: TRBV25-1; D gene: NA; CDR3 DNA: TGTGCCAGCAGTGACCAGATCTACGAGCAGTACTTC; CDR3 protein: CASSDQIYEQYF
J gene: TRBJ2-7; clone size: NA; V gene: TRBV10-2; D gene: TRBD2; CDR3 DNA: TGCGCCAGCAGTGAGCCTACGGGAGGAGACGAGCAGTACTTC; CDR3 protein: CASSEPTGGDEQYF
J gene: TRBJ2-7; clone size: NA; V gene: TRBV5-6; D gene: TRBD2; CDR3 DNA: TGTGCCAGCAGCCCTGGACTAGGGAGCTACGAGCAGTACTTC; CDR3 protein: CASSPGLGSYEQYF
J gene: TRBJ2-3; clone size: few; V gene: TRBV5-1; D gene: TRBD1; CDR3 DNA: TGCGCCAGCTCAACACAGGGGCGGGTAGATACGCAGTATTTT; CDR3 protein: CASSTQGRVDTQYF
J gene: TRBJ2-7; clone size: NA; V gene: TRBV10-1; D gene: TRBD1; CDR3 DNA: TGCGCCAGCAGTGCTTCGCCTGACAGGGATGGCTACGAGCAGTACTTC; CDR3 protein: CASSASPDRDGYEQYF
J gene: TRBJ2-4; clone size: NA; V gene: TRBV7-2; D gene: TRBD2; CDR3 DNA: TGTGCCAGCAGCATTCATAGCGGGGGGGCATACATTCAGTACTTC; CDR3 protein: CASSIHSGGAYIQYF
J gene: TRBJ2-5; clone size: NA; V gene: TRBV4-3; D gene: NA; CDR3 DNA: TGCGCCAGCAGCCAAGGGGCCTATGGGGGGGCAATGGGAGAGACCCAGTACTTC; CDR3 protein: CASSQGAYGGAMGETQYF
J gene: TRBJ2-7; clone size: NA; V gene: TRBV9; D gene: NA; CDR3 DNA: TGTGCCAGCAGCGTCGCGGGGACAGCATACGAGCAGTACTTC; CDR3 protein: CASSVAGTAYEQYF
J gene: TRBJ2-5; clone size: once; V gene: TRBV13; D gene: TRBD1; CDR3 DNA: TGTGCCAGCAGCAGGACAGGGGGTGTGGAGACCCAGTACTTC; CDR3 protein: CASSRTGGVETQYF
J gene: TRBJ1-2; clone size: NA; V gene: TRBV7-9; D gene: TRBD1; CDR3 DNA: TGTGCCAGCAGCCCCAGGACAGGGGGGAGGTATGGCTACACCTTC; CDR3 protein: CASSPRTGGRYGYTF
J gene: TRBJ2-7; clone size: NA; V gene: TRBV27; D gene: TRBD2; CDR3 DNA: TGTGCCAGCAGTTTATCGAGGGCTAGCGGGAGGTTCAACGAGCAGTACTTC; CDR3 protein: CASSLSRASGRFNEQYF
J gene: TRBJ1-2; clone size: few; V gene: TRBV29-1; D gene: NA; CDR3 DNA: TGCAGCGTTGAAAGGACAGATGGCTACACCTTC; CDR3 protein: CSVERTDGYTF
J gene: TRBJ2-7; clone size: few; V gene: TRBV9; D gene: NA; CDR3 DNA: TGTGCCAGCAGCGGGAGCGGATACGAGCAGTACTTC; CDR3 protein: CASSGSGYEQYF
J gene: TRBJ2-5; clone size: NA; V gene: TRBV5-1; D gene: NA; CDR3 DNA: TGCGCCAGCAGCCCTGGGGCGTTGTACCAAGAGACCCAGTACTTC; CDR3 protein: CASSPGALYQETQYF
J gene: TRBJ1-2; clone size: NA; V gene: TRBV6-5; D gene: TRBD1; CDR3 DNA: TGTGCCAGCAGTTACGCTCAGGGGGCGAATGGCTACACCTTC; CDR3 protein: CASSYAQGANGYTF
J gene: TRBJ1-2; clone size: NA; V gene: TRBV5-1; D gene: NA; CDR3 DNA: TGCGCCAGCAGCTTGGCTCAGGGAAAGGATGGCTACACCTTC; CDR3 protein: CASSLAQGKDGYTF
J gene: TRBJ2-1; clone size: NA; V gene: TRBV18; D gene: TRBD1; CDR3 DNA: TGTGCCAGCTCACCACCGGCGGACAGGGGGTGGGATGAGCAGTTCTTC; CDR3 protein: CASSPPADRGWDEQFF
J gene: TRBJ1-4; clone size: NA; V gene: TRBV19; D gene: NA; CDR3 DNA: TGTGCCAGTGAGCAGGGGGAAAAACTGTTTTTT; CDR3 protein: CASEQGEKLFF
J gene: TRBJ2-7; clone size: NA; V gene: TRBV5-4; D gene: TRBD1; CDR3 DNA: TGTGCCAGCAGCTCCTTGGGACAGGGTTCCTACGAGCAGTACTTC; CDR3 protein: CASSSLGQGSYEQYF
J gene: TRBJ1-5; clone size: NA; V gene: TRBV4-2; D gene: NA; CDR3 DNA: TGTGCCAGCAGCCAAGGGGACTCCAGGGTGGATCAGCCCCAGCATTTT; CDR3 protein: CASSQGDSRVDQPQHF
J gene: TRBJ1-2; clone size: NA; V gene: TRBV5-5; D gene: TRBD1; CDR3 DNA: TGTGCCAGCAGCTCTTCCCAGGGGGACGGCTACACCTTC; CDR3 protein: CASSSSQGDGYTF
J gene: TRBJ1-5; clone size: NA; V gene: TRBV27; D gene: TRBD1; CDR3 DNA: TGTGCCAGCAGCCGAACAGGGGGCAATCAGCCCCAGCATTTT; CDR3 protein: CASSRTGGNQPQHF
J gene: TRBJ1-2; clone size: NA; V gene: TRBV14; D gene: NA; CDR3 DNA: TGTGCCAGCAGCCAAGGGTCCCCGGGGTCCATCTATGGCTACACCTTC; CDR3 protein: CASSQGSPGSIYGYTF
J gene: TRBJ2-1; clone size: once; V gene: TRBV5-3; D gene: NA; CDR3 DNA: TGTGCCAGAAGCATTGGACAGCATATCATACCACGCCGGGCCGTCCCTCGGGGTGAGCAGTTCTTC; CDR3 protein: CARSIGQHIIPRRAVPRGEQFF
J gene: TRBJ1-2; clone size: NA; V gene: TRBV28; D gene: TRBD1; CDR3 DNA: TGTGCCACCGGACAGGGGGTGTTAAATGGCTACACCTTC; CDR3 protein: CATGQGVLNGYTF
J gene: TRBJ1-1; clone size: few; V gene: TRBV4-1; D gene: TRBD1; CDR3 DNA: TGCGCCAGCAGCCAGCCTAACAGGGGTGAAGCTTTCTTT; CDR3 protein: CASSQPNRGEAFF
J gene: TRBJ1-1; clone size: NA; V gene: TRBV19; D gene: NA; CDR3 DNA: TGTGCCAGTAGTATGTACAGGCTAAACACTGAAGCTTTCTTT; CDR3 protein: CASSMYRLNTEAFF
J gene: TRBJ1-2; clone size: once; V gene: TRBV7-3; D gene: NA; CDR3 DNA: TGTGCCAGCGGAAGTCCACTGGGGGCTGGCTACACCTTC; CDR3 protein: CASGSPLGAGYTF
J gene: TRBJ1-1; clone size: once; V gene: TRBV6-5; D gene: NA; CDR3 DNA: TGTGCCAGCAGTTACTTCGGGGTGGGTAACACTGAAGCTTTCTTT; CDR3 protein: CASSYFGVGNTEAFF
J gene: TRBJ2-7; clone size: NA; V gene: TRBV25-1; D gene: TRBD2; CDR3 DNA: TGTGCCAGCAGTACGGGGGGAGGCCCCTACGAGCAGTACTTC; CDR3 protein: CASSTGGGPYEQYF
J gene: TRBJ1-5; clone size: NA; V gene: TRBV12-5; D gene: NA; CDR3 DNA: TGTGCTAGTGGTTTGGAGACAGGCGGACAGCCCCAGCATTTT; CDR3 protein: CASGLETGGQPQHF
J gene: TRBJ2-3; clone size: NA; V gene: TRBV27; D gene: TRBD2; CDR3 DNA: TGTGCCAGCAGTTTATCGTGGGGAGCGGGAAGAGATACGCAGTATTTT; CDR3 protein: CASSLSWGAGRDTQYF
J gene: TRBJ1-5; clone size: once; V gene: TRBV5-5; D gene: NA; CDR3 DNA: TGTGCCAGCAGCTTGACACTAACCCGCAATCAGCCCCAGCATTTT; CDR3 protein: CASSLTLTRNQPQHF
J gene: TRBJ2-3; clone size: NA; V gene: TRBV27; D gene: NA; CDR3 DNA: TGTGCCAGCAGTTTATGGGGGGGCACAGATACGCAGTATTTT; CDR3 protein: CASSLWGGTDTQYF
J gene: TRBJ1-3; clone size: NA; V gene: TRBV9; D gene: NA; CDR3 DNA: TGTGCCAGCAGCGAGTCTATGGTCCGATCGCCCCCGGACACCATATATTTT; CDR3 protein: CASSESMVRSPPDTIYF
J gene: TRBJ2-7; clone size: once; V gene: TRBV7-9; D gene: NA; CDR3 DNA: TGTGCCAGCAGCTCCAGGGTTACCCACGAGCAGTACTTC; CDR3 protein: CASSSRVTHEQYF
J gene: TRBJ1-2; clone size: NA; V gene: TRBV4-2; D gene: NA; CDR3 DNA: TGTGCCAGCAGCCAAGATGGGGGCGCGGGTGGCTACACCTTC; CDR3 protein: CASSQDGGAGGYTF
J gene: TRBJ2-7; clone size: once; V gene: TRBV5-1; D gene: TRBD1; CDR3 DNA: TGCGCCAGCAGCAGGGACAGTGCTGGGTACTACGAGCAGTACTTC; CDR3 protein: CASSRDSAGYYEQYF
J gene: TRBJ2-3; clone size: NA; V gene: TRBV7-9; D gene: TRBD1; CDR3 DNA: TGTGCCAGCAGCCCGGACAGGACAGATACGCAGTATTTT; CDR3 protein: CASSPDRTDTQYF
J gene: TRBJ1-1; clone size: once; V gene: TRBV5-6; D gene: NA; CDR3 DNA: TGTGCCAGCAGCTTGGAGGGGACTGAAGCTTTCTTT; CDR3 protein: CASSLEGTEAFF
J gene: TRBJ1-1; clone size: NA; V gene: TRBV2; D gene: NA; CDR3 DNA: TGTGCCAGCAGGGGTGACAGTTTAGAAGCTTTCTTT; CDR3 protein: CASRGDSLEAFF
J gene: TRBJ1-5; clone size: NA; V gene: TRBV2; D gene: NA; CDR3 DNA: TGTGCCAGCAGTGATCGAGGGAGCAATCAGCCCCAGCATTTT; CDR3 protein: CASSDRGSNQPQHF
J gene: TRBJ1-1; clone size: NA; V gene: TRBV25-1; D gene: NA; CDR3 DNA: TGTGCCAGCAGTGAATCAGGGAGAGGAGGGTTCACTGAAGCTTTCTTT; CDR3 protein: CASSESGRGGFTEAFF
J gene: TRBJ2-7; clone size: NA; V gene: TRBV18; D gene: TRBD2; CDR3 DNA: TGTGCCAGCTCACCACTGGGAGCGGGAGGCTCCTACGAGCAGTACTTC; CDR3 protein: CASSPLGAGGSYEQYF
J gene: TRBJ1-3; clone size: NA; V gene: TRBV7-2; D gene: NA; CDR3 DNA: TGTGCCAGCAGCTTAGGGGCCTTCTCTGGAAACACCATATATTTT; CDR3 protein: CASSLGAFSGNTIYF
J gene: TRBJ2-1; clone size: NA; V gene: TRBV2; D gene: NA; CDR3 DNA: TGTGCCAGCAGCGTGGACTCCGAACCGGAGTTCTTC; CDR3 protein: CASSVDSEPEFF
J gene: TRBJ1-1; clone size: many; V gene: TRBV4-2; D gene: TRBD1; CDR3 DNA: TGTGCCAGCAGCCAAATGGGGGCCAGGGGGGACACTGAAGCTTTCTTT; CDR3 protein: CASSQMGARGDTEAFF
J gene: TRBJ1-4; clone size: NA; V gene: TRBV4-1; D gene: NA; CDR3 DNA: TGCGCCAGCAGCCAAGTGGGTTTGATAGAGGAGAAACTGTTTTTT; CDR3 protein: CASSQVGLIEEKLFF
J gene: TRBJ2-3; clone size: NA; V gene: TRBV9; D gene: TRBD2; CDR3 DNA: TGTGCCAGCAGCGGCGTAAGACTAGCACCTTCCACAGATACGCAGTATTTT; CDR3 protein: CASSGVRLAPSTDTQYF